The 15 T cell receptor beta chains listed next were all sequenced from one sample in a study of regulatory T cells in long-lasting Graves disease. The time point here: newly diagnosed GD, antithyroid drugs for less than 3 months. Generation of the TCR library employed RNA extracted from PBMCs. In building TCR beta libraries, iRepertoire HTBI primers were used together with Arm-PCR of CDR3 regions. TCRdb redid the calling of the multiplex PCR reads with MiXCR, one entry per CDR3 protein. The repertoire includes about 420,000 distinct CDR3 sequences, 15% to 20% of them detected once, and about 23% sits in the top ten. The same sample was also studied in work on T cells in Graves' hyperthyroidism and ophthalmopathy.

The sample here was peripheral blood mononuclear cells (PBMCs), taken at new diagnosis, from a patient treated with antithyroid drugs. The receptor set was obtained from a woman aged 18-35 years with Graves disease.

Many counts were recorded for this clonotype. V gene TRBV3-1 combines with J gene TRBJ1-2; D remains unclear. CDR3 length: 13 residues. V lost 3 bases and J lost 5, with 10 bases in between. Germline CDR1 is LGHDT and CDR2 is YNNKEL (reference sequence). CDR3 loop: CASSHLGSYGYTF. CDR3 DNA sequence: TGTGCCAGCAGCCACTTAGGGTCATATGGCTACACCTTC.

This chain links TRBV20-1 with TRBJ1-3; D might be TRBD1 (5 bases). V lost 5 bases and J 2 bases, leaving 13 bases between the germline ends. The V gene's germline CDR1 is DFQATT and CDR2 SNEGSKA (reference sequence). The CDR3 is 14 residues long. CDR3 region: CSASPEDTGNTIYF. DNA for the CDR3: TGCAGTGCTTCGCCCGAGGACACTGGAAACACCATATATTTT.

V usage is TRBV24-1 and J usage is TRBJ2-1; TRBD2 matches 9 bases. The CDR3 runs to 17 residues. V lost 0 bases, J lost 0 bases, and 2 bases stayed unmatched. Per the germline V gene, CDR1 is KGHDR and CDR2 is SFDVKD. Here the CDR3 reads CATSDLSSGSSYNEQFF. DNA of the CDR3: TGTGCCACCAGTGATTTGAGTAGCGGGAGCTCCTACAATGAGCAGTTCTTC.

J is TRBJ2-1 and V is TRBV5-4; D might be TRBD2 (5 bases). The germline V gene has CDR1 SGHNT and CDR2 YYREEE (reference sequence). Trimming took 5 bases from V and 0 from J, leaving 12 bases between them. The CDR3 spans 15 residues. CDR3 sequence: CASRDRGPSYNEQFF. The CDR3 DNA is TGTGCCAGCAGGGATCGAGGGCCCTCCTACAATGAGCAGTTCTTC.

The chain uses TRBV28 and TRBJ1-5; 7 bases align to TRBD1. V shed 3 bases and J 2 bases; nucleotides not matched to a gene: 10. Per germline, CDR1 MDHEN and CDR2 SYDVKM. There are 17 residues in the CDR3. The CDR3 DNA reads TGTGCCAGCAGTTTTTTAGGGGGCCTTGGGGGCAATCAGCCCCAGCATTTT. Its translation is CASSFLGGLGGNQPQHF.

The sample holds many counts of this clonotype. The V gene is TRBV27, the J gene TRBJ2-7; TRBD1 or TRBD2 may be the D gene (7 bases each). V lost 6 bases and J 0 bases, leaving 15 bases between the germline ends. The CDR3 runs 15 residues. Looked up from germline, CDR1 is MNHEY and CDR2 is SMNVEV (reference sequence). CDR3 residues: CASRGGTAPSYEQYF. CDR3 nucleotides: TGTGCCAGCAGGGGGGGGACAGCACCCTCCTACGAGCAGTACTTC.

The table lists this clonotype with many counts. The rearrangement links TRBV6-2 or TRBV6-3 to TRBJ2-5; D may be TRBD1 (5 bases). This CDR3 is built from 13 residues. V was trimmed by 5 bases and J by 5 bases, leaving 12 bases between them. The germline V gene has CDR1 MNHEY and CDR2 SVGEGT. CDR3 bases: TGTGCCAGCAGTGAGATGGGGCCGGAGACCCAGTACTTC. Its protein product is CASSEMGPETQYF.

This chain joins TRBV28 and TRBJ1-5; D call uncertain. The CDR3 runs 13 residues. Germline V gene data show CDR1 as MDHEN and CDR2 as SYDVKM. V was shortened by 7 bases and J by 0 bases, with 7 bases between the two germline ends. CDR3 region: CASNPYSNQPQHF. The CDR3 DNA sequence: TGTGCCAGCAACCCCTATAGCAATCAGCCCCAGCATTTT.

With regard to this clonotype: Just one base apart from a much larger clone, this may be a read error. The chain has TRBV30 and TRBJ1-1, with D possibly being TRBD1 (6 bases). This CDR3 comprises 12 residues. Looked up from germline, CDR1 is GTSNPN and CDR2 is SVGIG (reference sequence). CDR3 region: CAWSEGDTEASF. Written as DNA, the CDR3 is TGTGCCTGGAGTGAGGGGGACACTGAAGCTTCCTTT.

There are a few counts of this clonotype. Relative to the germline gene, one junction end is altered; a read error may explain this. This chain uses TRBV29-1 with TRBJ2-5; no clear D gene. The CDR3 runs to 10 residues. Germline CDR1 is SQVTM and CDR2 is ANQGSEA. CDR3 sequence (DNA): TGCAACGTTATTGCGGAGACCCAGTACTTC. Protein: CNVIAETQYF.

This clonotype was observed a few times. The rearrangement links TRBV19 to TRBJ2-7, with TRBD1 identical over 7 bases. V was clipped by 5 bases and J by 1 base; unmatched bases: 5. The CDR3 extends over 14 amino acids. CDR1 is LNHDA and CDR2 is SQIVND in the germline V gene (reference sequence). CDR3 DNA sequence: TGTGCCAGTAGTGGACCGGGACAGTCCTACGAGCAGTACTTC. Its protein is CASSGPGQSYEQYF.

This clonotype has a count of ten or more. This chain links TRBV13 with TRBJ2-1; 11 bases fit TRBD2. The germline gives CDR1 PRHDT, CDR2 FYEKMQ (reference sequence). V was pared by 5 bases and J by 10 bases, with 10 bases of the junction left unmatched. The CDR3 totals 15 residues. This chain's CDR3 is CASSSQLAGVGEQFF. In DNA form, the CDR3 reads TGTGCCAGCAGCAGCCAACTAGCGGGAGTGGGAGAGCAGTTCTTC.

This clonotype was seen at least ten times. The V and J genes are TRBV18 and TRBJ1-1; TRBD1 aligns across 10 bases. The CDR3 totals 14 residues. Germline assignment: CDR1 KGHSH and CDR2 LQKENI. The V and J ends lost 6 bases and 5 bases, in that order; junction bases with no gene match: 6. The chain's CDR3 is CASSSDRGLTEAFF. CDR3 sequence (DNA): TGTGCCAGCTCCTCCGACAGGGGGCTTACTGAAGCTTTCTTT.

This sequence joins TRBV11-2 and TRBJ2-2; possibly TRBD1 or TRBD2 for D (5 bases each). V was pared by 2 bases and J by 2 bases, with 9 bases between. CDR3 length: 15 amino acids. CDR1 and CDR2 (germline): SGHAT, FQNNGV. CDR3 DNA: TGTGCCAGCAGCTTAATCCGGGACAACACCGGGGAGCTGTTTTTT. It encodes CASSLIRDNTGELFF.

The rearrangement uses TRBV28 and TRBJ2-5, with D perhaps matching TRBD1 or TRBD2 (5 bases each). The V gene lost 2 bases and the J gene lost 4 bases, with 11 bases spanning the gap. CDR3 length equals 14 residues. Germline values: CDR1 MDHEN, CDR2 SYDVKM. CDR3 sequence reads: CASSLRRGRETQYF. In DNA, the CDR3 is TGTGCCAGCAGTTTACGAAGGGGACGAGAGACCCAGTACTTC.